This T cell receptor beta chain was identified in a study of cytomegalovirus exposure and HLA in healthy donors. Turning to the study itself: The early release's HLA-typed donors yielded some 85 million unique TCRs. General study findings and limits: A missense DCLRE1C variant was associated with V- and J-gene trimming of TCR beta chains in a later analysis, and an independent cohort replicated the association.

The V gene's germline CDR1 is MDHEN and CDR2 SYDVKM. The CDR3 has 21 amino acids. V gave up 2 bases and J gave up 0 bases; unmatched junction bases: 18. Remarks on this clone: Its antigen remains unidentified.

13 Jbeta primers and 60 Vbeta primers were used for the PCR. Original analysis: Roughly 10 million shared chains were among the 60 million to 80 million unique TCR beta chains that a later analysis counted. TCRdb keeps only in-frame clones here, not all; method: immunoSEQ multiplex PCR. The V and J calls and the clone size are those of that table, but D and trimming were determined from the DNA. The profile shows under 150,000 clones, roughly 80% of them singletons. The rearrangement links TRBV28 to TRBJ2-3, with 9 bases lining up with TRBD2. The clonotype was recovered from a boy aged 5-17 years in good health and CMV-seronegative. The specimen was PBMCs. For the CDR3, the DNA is TGTGCCAGCAGTTTACTGGGGGTAGCGGGGGATGGGGCTTCTAGCACAGATACGCAGTATTTT. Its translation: CASSLLGVAGDGASSTDTQYF. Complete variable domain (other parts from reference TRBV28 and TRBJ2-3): DVKVTQSSRYLVKRTGEKVFLECVQDMDHENMFWYRQDPGLGLRLIYFSYDVKMKEKGDIPEGYSVSREKKERFSLILESASTNQTSMYLCASSLLGVAGDGASSTDTQYFGPGTRLTVL.